This is a list of T cell receptor beta chains from one sample in a study of blood T cells in healthy people across ages. TCRdb re-analysed the 5' RACE reads in MiXCR, keeping a single row per CDR3 protein. The sample lists hundreds of thousands of distinct CDR3 sequences, 40% to 45% occurring once. Sequenced: blood. These receptors all come from a man older than 75 in good health. CDR3s include the opening cysteine and the closing phenylalanine or tryptophan. D genes are given only for firm matches. Expanded clones get a size class; other rows say once, few or many, or leave the size out.

clone size: .; V gene: TRBV7-2; CDR3 length: 17; J gene: TRBJ1-3; D gene: .; CDR3 protein: CAGSLRREGLGGNTIYF; CDR3 DNA: TGTGCCGGCAGCCTGAGACGGGAAGGGCTTGGTGGAAACACCATATATTTT
clone size: .; V gene: TRBV20-1; CDR3 length: 15; J gene: TRBJ2-1; D gene: .; CDR3 protein: CSARAQQLLYNEQFF; CDR3 DNA: TGCAGTGCTAGGGCCCAACAGCTGCTATACAATGAGCAGTTCTTC
clone size: few; V gene: TRBV7-9; CDR3 length: 17; J gene: TRBJ2-6; D gene: .; CDR3 protein: CASSFQVGVSGANVLTF; CDR3 DNA: TGTGCCAGCAGCTTCCAAGTGGGGGTCTCTGGGGCCAACGTCCTGACTTTC
clone size: many; V gene: TRBV10-3; CDR3 length: 14; J gene: TRBJ2-1; D gene: .; CDR3 protein: CAISQELSYNEQFF; CDR3 DNA: TGTGCCATCAGTCAGGAGTTGAGTTACAATGAGCAGTTCTTC
clone size: .; V gene: TRBV27; CDR3 length: 15; J gene: TRBJ2-5; D gene: .; CDR3 protein: CASSLKWPYQETQYF; CDR3 DNA: TGTGCCAGCAGTTTAAAGTGGCCGTACCAAGAGACCCAGTACTTC
clone size: .; V gene: TRBV6-6; CDR3 length: 15; J gene: TRBJ2-5; D gene: .; CDR3 protein: CASSYRGSPQETQYF; CDR3 DNA: TGTGCCAGCAGTTACAGGGGCAGCCCCCAAGAGACCCAGTACTTC
clone size: .; V gene: TRBV4-2; CDR3 length: 16; J gene: TRBJ2-1; D gene: .; CDR3 protein: CASSQDLKRVYNEQFF; CDR3 DNA: TGTGCCAGCAGCCAAGATCTAAAGCGGGTCTACAATGAGCAGTTCTTC
clone size: many; V gene: TRBV5-1; CDR3 length: 14; J gene: TRBJ2-7; D gene: TRBD2; CDR3 protein: CASSAGLAGDEQYF; CDR3 DNA: TGCGCCAGCAGCGCGGGACTAGCGGGGGACGAGCAGTACTTC
clone size: once; V gene: TRBV5-1; CDR3 length: 14; J gene: TRBJ2-5; D gene: .; CDR3 protein: CASSLSGGHNEQYF; CDR3 DNA: TGCGCCAGCAGCTTATCCGGGGGCCACAATGAGCAGTACTTC
clone size: few; V gene: TRBV6-2/TRBV6-3; CDR3 length: 14; J gene: TRBJ2-5; D gene: .; CDR3 protein: CASSSGTRRFGQYF; CDR3 DNA: TGTGCCAGCAGCTCCGGGACACGGAGATTTGGGCAGTACTTC
clone size: .; V gene: TRBV29-1; CDR3 length: 15; J gene: TRBJ2-7; D gene: TRBD1; CDR3 protein: CSVAGTGVLYNEQYF; CDR3 DNA: TGCAGCGTCGCCGGGACAGGCGTTCTCTACAATGAGCAGTACTTC
clone size: few; V gene: TRBV7-2; CDR3 length: 16; J gene: TRBJ1-6; D gene: .; CDR3 protein: CASSSLPGAANSPLHF; CDR3 DNA: TGTGCCAGCAGCTCCCTCCCCGGGGCTGCGAATTCACCCCTCCACTTT
clone size: many; V gene: TRBV12-3/TRBV12-4; CDR3 length: 14; J gene: TRBJ1-4; D gene: .; CDR3 protein: CASSFRDKNEKLFF; CDR3 DNA: TGTGCCAGCAGTTTCCGGGACAAGAATGAAAAACTGTTTTTT
clone size: few; V gene: TRBV6-2/TRBV6-3; CDR3 length: 15; J gene: TRBJ2-6; D gene: .; CDR3 protein: CASTAPGAGANVLTF; CDR3 DNA: TGTGCCAGCACCGCCCCAGGGGCTGGGGCCAACGTCCTGACTTTC
clone size: many; V gene: TRBV20-1; CDR3 length: 14; J gene: TRBJ2-3; D gene: .; CDR3 protein: CSARASVSTDTQYF; CDR3 DNA: TGCAGTGCTAGGGCTAGCGTGAGCACAGATACGCAGTATTTT
clone size: .; V gene: TRBV7-2; CDR3 length: 16; J gene: TRBJ1-1; D gene: TRBD1; CDR3 protein: CASSLGTGGWNTEAFF; CDR3 DNA: TGTGCCAGCAGCTTAGGGACAGGGGGCTGGAACACTGAAGCTTTCTTT
clone size: .; V gene: TRBV6-2/TRBV6-3; CDR3 length: 15; J gene: TRBJ2-7; D gene: .; CDR3 protein: CASSLMGHSSYEQYF; CDR3 DNA: TGTGCCAGCAGCCTCATGGGACATTCTTCCTACGAGCAGTACTTC
clone size: once; V gene: TRBV20-1; CDR3 length: 11; J gene: TRBJ1-1; D gene: .; CDR3 protein: CSARDGGDAFF; CDR3 DNA: TGCAGTGCTAGAGATGGGGGAGACGCTTTCTTT
clone size: few; V gene: TRBV7-6; CDR3 length: 14; J gene: TRBJ1-6; D gene: .; CDR3 protein: CASSASGVGSPLHF; CDR3 DNA: TGTGCCAGCAGCGCCTCAGGAGTCGGTTCACCCCTCCACTTT
clone size: .; V gene: TRBV24-1; CDR3 length: 14; J gene: TRBJ1-5; D gene: .; CDR3 protein: CATSERQINQPQHF; CDR3 DNA: TGTGCCACCAGTGAACGGCAGATTAATCAGCCCCAGCATTTT
clone size: .; V gene: TRBV7-2; CDR3 length: 15; J gene: TRBJ2-7; D gene: .; CDR3 protein: CASSFEGGRNYEQYF; CDR3 DNA: TGTGCCAGCAGCTTTGAGGGGGGGCGGAACTACGAGCAGTACTTC
clone size: .; V gene: TRBV4-2; CDR3 length: 15; J gene: TRBJ2-7; D gene: TRBD2; CDR3 protein: CASSQDLARAGGQYF; CDR3 DNA: TGTGCCAGCAGCCAAGATCTTGCCCGGGCGGGGGGCCAGTACTTC
clone size: few; V gene: TRBV21-1; CDR3 length: 17; J gene: TRBJ1-2; D gene: .; CDR3 protein: CASRHRGKLPSNYGYTF; CDR3 DNA: TGTGCCAGCCGACATAGGGGGAAGCTACCCTCTAACTATGGCTACACCTTC
clone size: few; V gene: TRBV30; CDR3 length: 15; J gene: TRBJ1-1; D gene: .; CDR3 protein: CACTAGLGRGTEAFF; CDR3 DNA: TGTGCCTGCACCGCCGGTCTGGGTCGCGGCACTGAAGCTTTCTTT
clone size: .; V gene: TRBV12-3/TRBV12-4; CDR3 length: 15; J gene: TRBJ1-2; D gene: .; CDR3 protein: CASSLEGRPSKGYTF; CDR3 DNA: TGTGCCAGCAGTCTTGAGGGCAGGCCCTCGAAGGGCTACACCTTC
clone size: few; V gene: TRBV7-2; CDR3 length: 19; J gene: TRBJ2-5; D gene: TRBD2; CDR3 protein: CASSLSPAGGPGYQETQYF; CDR3 DNA: TGTGCCAGCAGCTTAAGTCCAGCGGGAGGGCCAGGGTACCAAGAGACCCAGTACTTC
clone size: .; V gene: TRBV20-1; CDR3 length: 15; J gene: TRBJ2-7; D gene: .; CDR3 protein: CSARVDLPGSYEQYF; CDR3 DNA: TGCAGTGCTAGGGTGGATCTCCCCGGTTCCTACGAGCAGTACTTC
clone size: few; V gene: TRBV25-1; CDR3 length: 11; J gene: TRBJ2-1; D gene: .; CDR3 protein: CASSDGCEQFF; CDR3 DNA: TGTGCCAGCAGTGACGGTTGTGAGCAGTTCTTC